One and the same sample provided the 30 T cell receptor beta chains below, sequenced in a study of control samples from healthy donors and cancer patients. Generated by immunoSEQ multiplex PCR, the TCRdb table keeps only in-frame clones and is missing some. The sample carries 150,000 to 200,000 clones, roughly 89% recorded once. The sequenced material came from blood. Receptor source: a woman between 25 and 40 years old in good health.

In DNA form, the CDR3 reads TGTGCCAGCAGCTTGGGGGGTTTGGTAGCGAAAGAGACCCAGTACTTC. It translates to CASSLGGLVAKETQYF. J is TRBJ2-5 and V is TRBV7-6, with D tentatively TRBD2 (6 bases). There are 16 residues in the CDR3. V was clipped by 3 bases and J by 3 bases, with 17 bases between them. Germline assignment: CDR1 SGHVS and CDR2 FNYEAQ.

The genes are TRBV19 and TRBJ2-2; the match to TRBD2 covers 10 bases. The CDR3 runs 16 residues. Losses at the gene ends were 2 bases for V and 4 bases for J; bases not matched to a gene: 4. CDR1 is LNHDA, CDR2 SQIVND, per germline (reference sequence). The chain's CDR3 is CASSISSGRFTGELFF. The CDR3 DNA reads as TGTGCCAGTAGTATATCTAGCGGGAGATTCACCGGGGAGCTGTTTTTT. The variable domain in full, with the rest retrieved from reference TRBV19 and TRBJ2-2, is DGGITQSPKYLFRKEGQNVTLSCEQNLNHDAMYWYRQDPGQGLRLIYYSQIVNDFQKGDIAEGYSVSREKKESFPLTVTSAQKNPTAFYLCASSISSGRFTGELFFGEGSRLTVL.

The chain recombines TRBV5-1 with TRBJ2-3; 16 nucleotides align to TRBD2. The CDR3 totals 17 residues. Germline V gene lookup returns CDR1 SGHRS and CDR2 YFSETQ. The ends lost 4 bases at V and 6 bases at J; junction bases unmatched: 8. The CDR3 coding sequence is TGCGCCAGCAGCGCGGGACTAGCGGGGGGGCCTCTCGATACGCAGTATTTT. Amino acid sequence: CASSAGLAGGPLDTQYF.

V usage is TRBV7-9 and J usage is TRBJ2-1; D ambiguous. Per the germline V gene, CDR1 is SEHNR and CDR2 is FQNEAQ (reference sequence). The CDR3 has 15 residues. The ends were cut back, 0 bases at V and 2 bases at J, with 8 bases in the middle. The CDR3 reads CASSLALVPYNEQFF. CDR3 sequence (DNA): TGTGCCAGCAGCTTAGCTCTAGTCCCCTACAATGAGCAGTTCTTC.

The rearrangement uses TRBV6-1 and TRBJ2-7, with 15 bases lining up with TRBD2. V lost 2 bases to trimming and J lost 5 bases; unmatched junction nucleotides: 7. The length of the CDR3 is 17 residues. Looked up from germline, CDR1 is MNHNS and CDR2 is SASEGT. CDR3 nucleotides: TGTGCCAGCAGTGAACTGATCGGGACTAGCGGGAGGAACGAGCAGTACTTC. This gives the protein CASSELIGTSGRNEQYF.

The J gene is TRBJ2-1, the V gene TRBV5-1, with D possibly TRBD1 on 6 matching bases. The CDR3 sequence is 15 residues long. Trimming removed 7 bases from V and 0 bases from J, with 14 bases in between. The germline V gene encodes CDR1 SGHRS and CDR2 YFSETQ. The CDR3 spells CASGSRGSSYNEQFF. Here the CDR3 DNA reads TGCGCCAGCGGATCAAGGGGGAGCTCCTACAATGAGCAGTTCTTC.

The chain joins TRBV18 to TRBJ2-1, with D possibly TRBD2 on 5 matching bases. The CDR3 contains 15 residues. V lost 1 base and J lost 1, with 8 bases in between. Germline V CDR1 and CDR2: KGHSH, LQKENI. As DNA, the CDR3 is TGTGCCAGCTCACCACAGGGAGTATCCTACAATGAGCAGTTCTTC. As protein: CASSPQGVSYNEQFF.

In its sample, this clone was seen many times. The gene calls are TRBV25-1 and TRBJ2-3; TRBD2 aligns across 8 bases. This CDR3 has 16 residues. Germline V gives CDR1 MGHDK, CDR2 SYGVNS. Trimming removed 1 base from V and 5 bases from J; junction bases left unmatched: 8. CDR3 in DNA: TGTGCCAGCAGTGAATCCCCCGGGGGGGCAGAAGATACGCAGTATTTT. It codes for CASSESPGGAEDTQYF.

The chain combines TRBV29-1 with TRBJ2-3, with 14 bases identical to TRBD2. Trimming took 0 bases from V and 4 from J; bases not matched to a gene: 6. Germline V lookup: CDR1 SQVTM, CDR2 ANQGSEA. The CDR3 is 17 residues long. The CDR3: CSVEDGGLAGVSDTQYF. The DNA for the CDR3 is TGCAGCGTTGAAGATGGGGGACTAGCGGGAGTGTCAGATACGCAGTATTTT.

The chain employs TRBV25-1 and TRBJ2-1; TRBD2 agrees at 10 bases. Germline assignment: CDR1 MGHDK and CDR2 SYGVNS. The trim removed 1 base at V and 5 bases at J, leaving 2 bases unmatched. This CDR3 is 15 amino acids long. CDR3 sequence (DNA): TGTGCCAGCAGTGAATCTAGCGGGGGTAACAATGAGCAGTTCTTC. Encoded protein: CASSESSGGNNEQFF.

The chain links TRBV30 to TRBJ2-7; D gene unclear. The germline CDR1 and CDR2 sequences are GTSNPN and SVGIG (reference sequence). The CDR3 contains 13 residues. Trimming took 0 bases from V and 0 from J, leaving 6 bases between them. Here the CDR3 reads CAWSVGISYEQYF. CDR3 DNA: TGTGCCTGGAGTGTGGGTATCTCCTACGAGCAGTACTTC.

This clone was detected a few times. CDR3: CASSFRQTNTGELFF. CDR3 coding DNA: TGTGCCAGCAGTTTCAGGCAGACGAACACCGGGGAGCTGTTTTTT. The chain carries TRBV27 and TRBJ2-2, with unresolved D. The germline V and J ends were trimmed by 3 bases and 0 bases, with 8 bases remaining between them. CDR1 is MNHEY, CDR2 SMNVEV, per germline (reference sequence). This CDR3 is built from 15 residues.

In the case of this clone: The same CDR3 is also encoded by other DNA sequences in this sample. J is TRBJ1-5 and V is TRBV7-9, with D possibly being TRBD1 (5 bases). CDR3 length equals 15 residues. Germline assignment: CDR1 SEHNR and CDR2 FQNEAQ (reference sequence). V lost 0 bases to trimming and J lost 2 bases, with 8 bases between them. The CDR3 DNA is TGTGCCAGCAGCTTAGCGGGAGGGGGCAATCAGCCCCAGCATTTT. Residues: CASSLAGGGNQPQHF.

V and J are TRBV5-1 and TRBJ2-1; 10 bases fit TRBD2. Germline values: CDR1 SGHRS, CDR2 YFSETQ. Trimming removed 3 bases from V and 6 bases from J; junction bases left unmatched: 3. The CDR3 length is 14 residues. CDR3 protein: CASSSGLAANEQFF. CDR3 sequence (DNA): TGCGCCAGCAGCTCCGGACTAGCGGCCAATGAGCAGTTCTTC. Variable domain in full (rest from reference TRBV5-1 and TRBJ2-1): KAGVTQTPRYLIKTRGQQVTLSCSPISGHRSVSWYQQTPGQGLQFLFEYFSETQRNKGNFPGRFSGRQFSNSRSEMNVSTLELGDSALYLCASSSGLAANEQFFGPGTRLTVL.

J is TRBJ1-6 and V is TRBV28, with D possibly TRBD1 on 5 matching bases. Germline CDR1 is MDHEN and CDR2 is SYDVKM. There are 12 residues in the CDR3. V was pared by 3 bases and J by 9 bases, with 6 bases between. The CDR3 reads CASSLGVSPLHF. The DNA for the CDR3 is TGTGCCAGCAGTTTGGGGGTTTCACCCCTCCACTTT.

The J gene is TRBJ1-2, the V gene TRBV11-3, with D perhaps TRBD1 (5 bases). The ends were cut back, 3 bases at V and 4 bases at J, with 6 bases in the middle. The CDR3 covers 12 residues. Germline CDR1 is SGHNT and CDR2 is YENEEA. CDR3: CASSFDSYGYTF. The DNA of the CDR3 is TGTGCCAGCAGCTTTGACAGCTATGGCTACACCTTC. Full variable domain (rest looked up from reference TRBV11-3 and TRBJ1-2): EAGVVQSPRYKIIEKKQPVAFWCNPISGHNTLYWYLQNLGQGPELLIRYENEEAVDDSQLPKDRFSAERLKGVDSTLKIQPAELGDSAVYLCASSFDSYGYTFGSGTRLTVV.

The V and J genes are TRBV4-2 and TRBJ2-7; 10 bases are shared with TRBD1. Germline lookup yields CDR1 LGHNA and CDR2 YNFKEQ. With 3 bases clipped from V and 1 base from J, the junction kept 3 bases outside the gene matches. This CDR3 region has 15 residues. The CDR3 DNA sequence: TGTGCCAGCAGCCAGGGGACAGGGGTGTCCTACGAGCAGTACTTC. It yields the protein CASSQGTGVSYEQYF.

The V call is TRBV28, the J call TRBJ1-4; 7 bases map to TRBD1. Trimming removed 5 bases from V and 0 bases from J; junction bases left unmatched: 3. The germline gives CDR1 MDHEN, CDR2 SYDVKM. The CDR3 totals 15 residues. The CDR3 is CASSPGGPTNEKLFF. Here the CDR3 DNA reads TGTGCCAGCAGTCCAGGGGGACCAACTAATGAAAAACTGTTTTTT.

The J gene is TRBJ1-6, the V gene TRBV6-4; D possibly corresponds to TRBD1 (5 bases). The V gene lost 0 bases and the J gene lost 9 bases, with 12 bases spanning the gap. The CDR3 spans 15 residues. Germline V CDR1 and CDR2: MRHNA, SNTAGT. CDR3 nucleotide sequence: TGTGCCAGCAGTGACTCGAGGACGGGGGGTTCACCCCTCCACTTT. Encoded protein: CASSDSRTGGSPLHF.

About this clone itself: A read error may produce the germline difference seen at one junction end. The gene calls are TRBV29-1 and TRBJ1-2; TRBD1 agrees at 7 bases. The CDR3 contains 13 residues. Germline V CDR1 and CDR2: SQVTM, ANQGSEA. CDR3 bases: TGCAGCGTTGGGACAGGCTGGAGCTATGGCTGCACCTTC. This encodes CSVGTGWSYGCTF.

The CDR3 spells CASSPTGWQPQHF. For the CDR3, the DNA is TGTGCCAGCAGCCCCACTGGGTGGCAGCCCCAGCATTTT. The genes are TRBV9 and TRBJ1-5, with D uncertain. CDR3 length: 13 residues. V was pared by 4 bases and J by 7 bases, with 12 bases between. The germline CDR1 and CDR2 sequences are SGDLS and YYNGEE.

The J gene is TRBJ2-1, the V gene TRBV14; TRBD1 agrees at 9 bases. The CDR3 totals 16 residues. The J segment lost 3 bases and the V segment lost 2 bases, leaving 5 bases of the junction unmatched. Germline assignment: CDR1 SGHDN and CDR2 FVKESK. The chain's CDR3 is CASSQIGQGLYNEQFF. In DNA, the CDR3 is TGTGCCAGCAGCCAAATCGGACAGGGGCTCTACAATGAGCAGTTCTTC.

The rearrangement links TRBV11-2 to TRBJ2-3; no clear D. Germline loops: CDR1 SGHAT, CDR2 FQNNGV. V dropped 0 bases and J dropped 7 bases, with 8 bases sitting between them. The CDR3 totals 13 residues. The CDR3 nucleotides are TGTGCCAGCAGCTTAGAACAGCCCTATACGCAGTATTTT. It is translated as CASSLEQPYTQYF.

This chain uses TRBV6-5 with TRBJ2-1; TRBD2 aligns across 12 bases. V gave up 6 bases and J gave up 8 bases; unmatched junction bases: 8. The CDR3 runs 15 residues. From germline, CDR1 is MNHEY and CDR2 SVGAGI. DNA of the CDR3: TGTGCCAGCAGACCTCTAGCGGGGGGGCGATATGAGCAGTTCTTC. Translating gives CASRPLAGGRYEQFF.

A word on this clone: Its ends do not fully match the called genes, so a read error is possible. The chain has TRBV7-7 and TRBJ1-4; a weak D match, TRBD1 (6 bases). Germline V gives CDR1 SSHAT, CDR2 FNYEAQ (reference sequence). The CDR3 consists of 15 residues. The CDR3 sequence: CASSPSQGSNEKLFF. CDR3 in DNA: TGTGCTAGCAGCCCCAGTCAGGGGTCCAATGAAAAACTGTTTTTT.

CDR3 DNA: TGTGCCAGCAGTAGGGGGGGAGATAATGAAAAACTGTTTTTT. It translates to CASSRGGDNEKLFF. This rearrangement joins TRBV25-1 to TRBJ1-4; weak D call: TRBD1 (6 bases). The CDR3 spans 14 residues. V was clipped by 5 bases and J by 4 bases, with 11 bases between them. Germline CDR1 is MGHDK and CDR2 is SYGVNS.

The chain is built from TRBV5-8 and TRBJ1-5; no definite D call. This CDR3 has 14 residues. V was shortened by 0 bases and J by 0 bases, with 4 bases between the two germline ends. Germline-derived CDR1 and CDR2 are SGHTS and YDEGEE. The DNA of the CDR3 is TGTGCCAGCAGCTTGGACCGTAGCAATCAGCCCCAGCATTTT. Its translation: CASSLDRSNQPQHF.

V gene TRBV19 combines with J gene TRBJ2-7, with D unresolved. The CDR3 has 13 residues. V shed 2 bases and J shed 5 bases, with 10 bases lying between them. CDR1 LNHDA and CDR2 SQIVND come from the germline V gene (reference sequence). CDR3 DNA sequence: TGTGCCAGTAGTATAAACGGGCGCAACGAGCAGTACTTC. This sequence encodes CASSINGRNEQYF.

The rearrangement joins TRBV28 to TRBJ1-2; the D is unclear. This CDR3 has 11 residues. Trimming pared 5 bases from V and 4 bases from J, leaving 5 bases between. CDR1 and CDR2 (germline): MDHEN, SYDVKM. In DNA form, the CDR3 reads TGTGCCAGCAGTCTTCCCTATGGCTACACCTTC. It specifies CASSLPYGYTF.

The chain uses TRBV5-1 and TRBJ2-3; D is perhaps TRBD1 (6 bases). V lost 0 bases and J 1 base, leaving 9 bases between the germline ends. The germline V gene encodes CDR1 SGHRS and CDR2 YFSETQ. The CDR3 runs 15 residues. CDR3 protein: CASSLVGGGTDTQYF. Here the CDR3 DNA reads TGCGCCAGCAGCTTGGTTGGGGGCGGCACAGATACGCAGTATTTT.